The 23 T cell receptor beta chains listed next were all sequenced from one sample in a study of T-cell memory formation after mild COVID-19. Each CDR3 protein is one row after TCRdb ran MiXCR on the 5' RACE reads. The sample gives hundreds of thousands of distinct CDR3 sequences, around 20% of which show up once; around a fifth is in the top ten. The sequencing input was PBMCs or a T cell subset sorted from them (not recorded which). These receptors were collected from a man aged 18 to 30 who had mild COVID-19 (a few samples of this study predate the infection). Cell type and time point are not known.

This clonotype has a handful of counts. The V gene is TRBV19, the J gene TRBJ2-1; perhaps TRBD2 as D (6 bases). From germline, CDR1 is LNHDA and CDR2 SQIVND (reference sequence). This CDR3 spans 14 amino acids. The V end was cut by 3 bases, the J end by 7 bases, with 13 bases between. The CDR3 sequence is CASSIGRAGNEQFF. In DNA form, the CDR3 reads TGTGCCAGTAGTATCGGCAGGGCGGGAAATGAGCAGTTCTTC.

This sequence joins TRBV24-1 and TRBJ2-5, with 7 bases identical to TRBD1. The CDR3 length is 12 residues. Germline V CDR1 and CDR2: KGHDR, SFDVKD. In nucleotides, the CDR3 is TGTGCGAGTGACAGGGCCGAAGAGACCCAGTACTTC. It specifies CASDRAEETQYF.

This chain links TRBV2 with TRBJ2-2, with 8 positions matching TRBD1. The CDR3 has 15 residues. From germline, CDR1 is SNHLY and CDR2 FYNNEI. J lost 3 bases, V lost 6 bases, and 6 bases had no gene match. Written as DNA, the CDR3 is TGTGCCAGCAGCTGGGACAGGAGCTACACCGGGGAGCTGTTTTTT. Translating it yields CASSWDRSYTGELFF. Together with reference TRBV2 and TRBJ2-2, the CDR3 gives the full variable domain: EPEVTQTPSHQVTQMGQEVILRCVPISNHLYFYWYRQILGQKVEFLVSFYNNEISEKSEIFDDQFSVERPDGSNFTLKIRSTKLEDSAMYFCASSWDRSYTGELFFGEGSRLTVL.

This clonotype appeared a few times. The chain recombines TRBV5-1 with TRBJ2-3; 7 nucleotides align to TRBD2. The CDR3 is 14 amino acids. Trimming took 4 bases from V and 1 from J; bases not matched to a gene: 3. Germline CDR1 and CDR2: SGHRS and YFSETQ. CDR3 in amino acids: CASSKSGGTDTQYF. The CDR3 region has the DNA TGCGCCAGCAGCAAAAGCGGGGGCACAGATACGCAGTATTTT.

The J gene is TRBJ2-5, the V gene TRBV29-1; D might be TRBD1 or TRBD2, each matching 6 bases. The V end was cut by 4 bases, the J end by 5 bases, with 11 bases between. Germline V lookup: CDR1 SQVTM, CDR2 ANQGSEA. The CDR3 is 12 residues long. Written as DNA, the CDR3 is TGCAGCGTTGGTAGGGGGGTTGAGACCCAGTACTTC. Translating gives CSVGRGVETQYF.

The rearrangement uses TRBV27 and TRBJ1-5; D is perhaps TRBD1 (5 bases). The CDR3 has 16 amino acids. Germline V gene data show CDR1 as MNHEY and CDR2 as SMNVEV (reference sequence). Trimming took off 4 bases at V and 1 base at J, with 14 bases between the two ends. The CDR3 DNA reads TGTGCCAGCAGTTCATTTATCCGGGGGAGCAATCAGCCCCAGCATTTT. This codes for CASSSFIRGSNQPQHF.

In its sample, this clonotype was seen once. V usage is TRBV6-5 and J usage is TRBJ1-1, with 9 nucleotides matching TRBD1. Germline V gives CDR1 MNHEY, CDR2 SVGAGI. The junction had 9 bases not matched to a gene; V was cut back by 2 bases and J by 5 bases. The CDR3 totals 16 residues. Written as DNA, the CDR3 is TGTGCCAGCAGTTACGGGGGACAGGGCGCCGTGACTGAAGCTTTCTTT. It codes for CASSYGGQGAVTEAFF.

This clonotype was observed a handful of times. The chain joins TRBV18 to TRBJ1-4; TRBD1 aligns across 7 bases. Germline V gene sequence: CDR1 KGHSH, CDR2 LQKENI. The CDR3 covers 15 residues. The trim removed 5 bases at V and 4 bases at J, leaving 7 bases unmatched. CDR3 bases: TGTGCCAGCTCATCTACAGGGGCTTTTAATGAAAAACTGTTTTTT. This gives the protein CASSSTGAFNEKLFF.

V usage is TRBV5-1 and J usage is TRBJ2-3; 13 nucleotides line up with TRBD2. Germline CDR1 and CDR2: SGHRS and YFSETQ. The CDR3 extends over 16 amino acids. Trimming removed 3 bases from V and 2 bases from J; junction bases left unmatched: 3. CDR3 residues: CASSSGLAGATDTQYF. The CDR3 bases are TGCGCCAGCAGCTCAGGACTAGCGGGGGCCACAGATACGCAGTATTTT. The full variable domain, completed using reference TRBV5-1 and TRBJ2-3, is KAGVTQTPRYLIKTRGQQVTLSCSPISGHRSVSWYQQTPGQGLQFLFEYFSETQRNKGNFPGRFSGRQFSNSRSEMNVSTLELGDSALYLCASSSGLAGATDTQYFGPGTRLTVL.

The CDR3 nucleotides read TGTGCCACAGCCCTCCGGAACACTGAAGCTTTCTTT. Amino acids: CATALRNTEAFF. The chain uses TRBV6-5 and TRBJ1-1, with no clear D. Germline CDR1 is MNHEY and CDR2 is SVGAGI. With 10 bases removed from V and 1 base from J, the gap between germline ends came to 10 bases. CDR3 size: 12 residues.

V gene TRBV24-1 combines with J gene TRBJ2-3; TRBD2 aligns across 7 bases. The V gene's germline CDR1 is KGHDR and CDR2 SFDVKD. V lost 5 bases and J lost 2; bases outside the gene matches: 6. The CDR3 is 15 residues long. CDR3 sequence reads: CATSAAGTNTDTQYF. The CDR3 DNA sequence: TGTGCCACCAGTGCTGCCGGGACTAACACAGATACGCAGTATTTT.

The V call is TRBV5-6, the J call TRBJ1-6, with D maybe TRBD1 (6 bases). Germline assignment: CDR1 SGHDT and CDR2 YYEEEE. The CDR3 loop spans 16 amino acids. V lost 4 bases, J lost 1 base, and 12 bases lay in between. The CDR3 region has the DNA TGTGCCAGCAGCCGGGCGGGGGCGTCCTATAATTCACCCCTCCACTTT. It encodes CASSRAGASYNSPLHF.

There are a few counts of this clonotype. V usage is TRBV4-1 and J usage is TRBJ1-1; D uncertain. Trimming left V 0 bases short and J 0 bases short, with 14 bases between. The germline gives CDR1 MGHRA, CDR2 YSYEKL. The CDR3 sequence is 17 residues long. CDR3 sequence: CASSQDATGYMNTEAFF. CDR3 nucleotides: TGCGCCAGCAGCCAAGACGCGACGGGATACATGAACACTGAAGCTTTCTTT.

V and J are TRBV25-1 and TRBJ2-7; perhaps TRBD1 as D (6 bases). The CDR3 is made up of 14 amino acids. V lost 2 bases, J lost 4 bases, and 12 bases lay in between. Germline V CDR1 and CDR2: MGHDK, SYGVNS. The CDR3 DNA reads TGTGCCAGCAGTGAAGAGGGCAGGGGTTACGAGCAGTACTTC. This translates into CASSEEGRGYEQYF.

The chain has TRBV6-5 and TRBJ1-2, with 12 positions matching TRBD1. The length of the CDR3 is 18 residues. V gave up 6 bases and J gave up 4 bases; unmatched junction bases: 15. Germline V lookup: CDR1 MNHEY, CDR2 SVGAGI. The CDR3: CASRKTGGTGGGGYGYTF. DNA of the CDR3: TGTGCCAGCAGAAAAACGGGAGGGACAGGGGGCGGGGGCTATGGCTACACCTTC.

This clonotype was seen more than once but under ten times. The chain couples TRBV6-6 to TRBJ1-1; D remains unclear. The V gene's germline CDR1 is MNHNY and CDR2 SVGAGI (reference sequence). The CDR3 sequence is 11 residues long. V dropped 3 bases and J dropped 10 bases, with 9 bases sitting between them. The CDR3 loop reads CASSYNGRAFF. The CDR3 region has the DNA TGTGCCAGCAGTTATAACGGTAGAGCTTTCTTT.

The V gene is TRBV7-9, the J gene TRBJ1-1; D is uncertain. Deletions cut 6 bases from V and 7 bases from J, with 15 bases between. CDR1 and CDR2 from the germline V gene are SEHNR and FQNEAQ (reference sequence). There are 13 residues in the CDR3. CDR3: CASRPGLSGEAFF. In DNA form, the CDR3 reads TGTGCCAGCAGGCCGGGTCTGTCGGGTGAAGCTTTCTTT.

The chain carries TRBV28 and TRBJ2-7; perhaps TRBD2 as D (7 bases). This CDR3 has 13 amino acids. V was pared by 6 bases and J by 3 bases, with 12 bases between. Germline V gives CDR1 MDHEN, CDR2 SYDVKM. CDR3 residues: CASSVGGGYEQYV. The CDR3 bases are TGTGCCAGCAGCGTGGGAGGGGGCTACGAGCAGTACGTC.

The chain has TRBV3-1 and TRBJ1-5; 7 nucleotides match TRBD1. The germline V gene has CDR1 LGHDT and CDR2 YNNKEL (reference sequence). The CDR3 runs to 15 residues. V shed 0 bases and J 6 bases; nucleotides not matched to a gene: 5. CDR3 protein: CASSQDWPGGQPQHF. Here the CDR3 DNA reads TGTGCCAGCAGCCAAGATTGGCCAGGGGGTCAGCCCCAGCATTTT.

The chain joins TRBV5-1 to TRBJ2-7, with D perhaps being TRBD1 or TRBD2 (5 bases each). The CDR3 is made up of 13 amino acids. The germline V gene encodes CDR1 SGHRS and CDR2 YFSETQ. V was pared by 5 bases and J by 3 bases, with 12 bases between. This CDR3 is CASRRDGFYEQYF. The CDR3 nucleotides read TGCGCCAGCAGACGGGACGGGTTCTACGAGCAGTACTTC.

J is TRBJ2-5 and V is TRBV29-1; D may be TRBD2 (7 bases). The V gene lost 5 bases and the J gene lost 1 base, with 14 bases spanning the gap. The CDR3 is 14 residues long. Germline CDR1 is SQVTM and CDR2 is ANQGSEA. CDR3: CSVRGGAIQETQYF. CDR3 sequence (DNA): TGCAGCGTTCGAGGGGGGGCTATCCAAGAGACCCAGTACTTC.

The chain uses TRBV7-9 and TRBJ1-4, with D unclear. This CDR3 spans 12 amino acids. Germline-derived CDR1 and CDR2 are SEHNR and FQNEAQ (reference sequence). Between the trimmed V and J ends, which lost 5 bases and 8 bases, there was a span of 9 bases. CDR3: CASSLKAEKLFF. The CDR3 DNA reads TGTGCCAGCAGCCTTAAGGCCGAAAAACTGTTTTTT.

A few counts support this clonotype. The V and J genes are TRBV12-3 or TRBV12-4 and TRBJ1-2; the D is unclear. CDR3 size: 14 residues. V was cut by 10 bases and J by 2 bases, with 17 bases left in between. CDR3 coding DNA: TGTGCCACCTCCCGGGTGGGATTAAACTATGGCTACACCTTC. This sequence encodes CATSRVGLNYGYTF.